This T cell receptor beta chain was sequenced in a study of tumor and adjacent non-tumor tissue in lung cancer (dated by TCRdb to 2017 to 2018). About the study as a whole: The cohort included more than nine adenocarcinoma, 2 squamous cell carcinoma and 1 small cell lung cancer patients. Ages among the approximately 15 patients ranged from roughly 30 to 76 years, there were 10 or so men and 5 women, and disease was at TNM stage I to III. A total of some 130,000,000 productive TCRbeta reads were generated by sequencing, corresponding to an average of around 4 million reads per sample. Bulk TCRbeta repertoires were compared between lung tumor tissue and matched distant non-tumor lung tissue obtained from 15 lung cancer patients. For each patient, one tumor sample and one normal lung sample were taken, giving some 33 paired specimens that underwent TCRbeta CDR3 sequencing.

Library preparation used multiplex PCR. TCRdb names Illumina HiSeq 2500 as the instrument used. Following protocols modified from ARM-PCR, the researchers constructed TCRbeta libraries through three rounds of nested PCR with primers (Table S4). Before sequencing, PCR products in the 200-500 bp range were cut out of the gel and cleaned up using the QIAquick gel extraction kit. In the original analysis: Reads were cleaned with Trimmomatic, merged with FLASH into complete CDR3 sequences, and assigned to V(D)J germline segments with MiTCR. Clonal diversity was calculated as the inverse Simpson's index using VDJtools. In-frame sequences without a premature stop codon were defined as productive reads. TCRdb reran the public reads through fastp at Q25 and MiXCR, keeping productive beta chains. Merged by CDR3 protein, the rows form single entries marked with the most common genes and DNA. The authors' filters were not applied to this entry. This sample gives tens of thousands of distinct CDR3 sequences in total; more than 55% of them show up just once. Of the sample, 25% to 35% falls within the top ten clones.

RNA was extracted from bulk unsorted tissue and checked for quality with a NanoDrop ND-1000 and an Agilent 2100. For the normal lung samples, distant non-tumor tissue was collected more than 3 cm away from the tumor edge. Newly diagnosed lung cancer patients without prior chemotherapy who had been admitted for thoracic surgery in China between August and November 2014 were enrolled as donors. The study excluded patients who had received radiotherapy or chemotherapy before or who had another cancer at the same time. Pieces of surgical tissue measuring about 1-2.1 cm3 were kept in RNAlater solution and stored at -80 degrees C until use. Details on this clonotype: Which antigen it targets is not known. Lacking the conserved final phenylalanine or tryptophan, this CDR3 likely reflects a read error.

CDR1 SGHNT and CDR2 YENEEA are derived from the germline V gene. Counting both end residues, the CDR3 totals 13 amino acids. CDR3 DNA only is kept here, 39 bases in frame from base 1. Overall study outcomes, separate from this receptor: Because peripheral blood was not sequenced, the blood TCRbeta repertoires of the lung cancer patients in the study went unexamined. A significantly larger cumulative share of the repertoire was made up by the top 100 clones in normal lung than in tumor tissue. With only roughly 16 patients in the cohort, the authors noted that larger samples and more detailed clinical data are needed. TCR diversity was significantly higher in younger patients, and higher tumor TCR diversity was associated with shorter overall and disease-free survival. Neither the sequencing platform nor unique molecular identifiers are mentioned in the methods. Significantly higher TCR diversity (inverse Simpson) was observed in tumor tissue than in normal lung tissue (roughly 470 vs 170, P = 0.0075, Mann-Whitney U test).

The chain couples TRBV11-3 to TRBJ2-2; the D segment cannot be called with confidence. Sequenced: distant non-tumor lung tissue. This sequence was found in a man between 65 and 85 years old with non-small cell lung cancer. The DNA sequence follows: TGTGTCAGCAGCTTAGGTTTCGCCGGGGAGCTGTTTTTA. The encoded protein is CVSSLGFAGELFL.